One sample yielded the 15 T cell receptor beta chains listed below, sequenced in a study of blood T cell repertoires in COVID-19. Some clones are missing from TCRdb's copy, which holds only in-frame ones; the method was immunoSEQ multiplex PCR. This sample has 60,000 to 85,000 clones, with 70% to 90% found just once. Sample: peripheral blood. These receptor sequences come from a woman aged 50 to 60 with COVID-19, enrolled during active disease.

The CDR3 DNA is TGTGCCAGCAGTCCCAGCGGGATTACCTCCTACAATGAGCAGTTCTTC. Its translation: CASSPSGITSYNEQFF. The rearrangement joins TRBV9 to TRBJ2-1; TRBD2 matches 7 bases. V dropped 5 bases and J dropped 0; count of bases not matched to a gene: 8. This CDR3 is 16 amino acids long. The germline gives CDR1 SGDLS, CDR2 YYNGEE. Combining the CDR3 with reference TRBV9 and TRBJ2-1 gives the whole variable domain DSGVTQTPKHLITATGQRVTLRCSPRSGDLSVYWYQQSLDQGLQFLIQYYNGEERAKGNILERFSAQQFPDLHSELNLSSLELGDSALYFCASSPSGITSYNEQFFGPGTRLTVL.

V and J are TRBV21-1 and TRBJ2-1; the table's D call, TRBD2, was not checked against the DNA. TRBV21-1 is deemed a pseudogene. The CDR3 has 14 residues. CDR3 sequence reads: CASSKGGRRNEQFF. CDR3 bases: TGTGCCAGCAGCAAAGGAGGGCGGCGGAATGAGCAGTTCTTC.

The V and J genes are TRBV5-4 and TRBJ2-6, with a weak D call TRBD1 (6 bases). V lost 7 bases and J lost 0, with 23 bases in between. Looked up from germline, CDR1 is SGHNT and CDR2 is YYREEE (reference sequence). The CDR3 covers 19 residues. CDR3 nucleotide sequence: TGTGCCAGCGGAGGCGGGTTGTGGGGGCCAAACTCTGGGGCCAACGTCCTGACTTTC. Residues: CASGGGLWGPNSGANVLTF.

This clone was picked up a small number of times. The J gene is TRBJ2-3, the V gene TRBV11-1; TRBD1 aligns across 7 bases. CDR3 length: 15 residues. Germline CDR1 SGHAT, CDR2 FQDESV (reference sequence). Trimming took 5 bases from V and 1 from J; bases not matched to a gene: 6. This CDR3 reads CASSQRQGGTDTQYF. The CDR3 DNA follows: TGTGCCAGCAGCCAAAGACAGGGCGGCACAGATACGCAGTATTTT.

CDR3 sequence: CASSPGLAGVETQYF. The CDR3, as DNA: TGTGCCAGCTCCCCTGGACTAGCGGGAGTAGAGACCCAGTACTTC. The rearrangement joins TRBV18 to TRBJ2-5, with 13 bases that match TRBD2. The V and J ends lost 6 bases and 4 bases, in that order; junction bases with no gene match: 5. This CDR3 is 15 amino acids long. Germline CDR1 reads KGHSH; CDR2 reads LQKENI.

The gene calls are TRBV2 and TRBJ1-1; unclear D gene. Germline V gene data show CDR1 as SNHLY and CDR2 as FYNNEI. Trimming took 5 bases from V and 3 from J, leaving 13 bases between them. This CDR3 has 14 amino acids. The chain's CDR3 is CASSWRERDTEAFF. The CDR3 nucleotides read TGTGCCAGCAGTTGGAGGGAGAGAGACACTGAAGCTTTCTTT.

This chain uses TRBV2 with TRBJ1-5; TRBD1 matches at 8 bases. Trimming at V came to 5 bases and at J to 1 base, leaving 13 bases not matched to a gene. There are 18 residues in the CDR3. CDR1 SNHLY and CDR2 FYNNEI come from the germline V gene. CDR3 region: CASSPDRGQVRSNQPQHF. The CDR3 DNA reads as TGTGCCAGCAGTCCTGACAGGGGACAGGTGAGAAGCAATCAGCCCCAGCATTTT. Full variable domain (rest looked up from reference TRBV2 and TRBJ1-5): EPEVTQTPSHQVTQMGQEVILRCVPISNHLYFYWYRQILGQKVEFLVSFYNNEISEKSEIFDDQFSVERPDGSNFTLKIRSTKLEDSAMYFCASSPDRGQVRSNQPQHFGDGTRLSIL.

The chain employs TRBV11-2 and TRBJ2-1, with no clear D. This CDR3 is built from 13 residues. Deletions cut 0 bases from V and 15 bases from J, with 15 bases between. The germline CDR1 and CDR2 sequences are SGHAT and FQNNGV. The CDR3 DNA is TGTGCCAGCAGCTTAGATGCGCTAGATCCCCCGTTCTTC. This sequence encodes CASSLDALDPPFF.

The V and J genes are TRBV20-1 and TRBJ2-2; D is unclear. CDR3 size: 10 residues. The ends were cut back, 4 bases at V and 5 bases at J, with 2 bases in the middle. Germline assignment: CDR1 DFQATT and CDR2 SNEGSKA (reference sequence). The CDR3 reads CSAITGELFF. The CDR3 nucleotides are TGCAGTGCTATAACCGGGGAGCTGTTTTTT.

The rearrangement uses TRBV9 and TRBJ2-1; 10 bases fit TRBD2. Germline V gives CDR1 SGDLS, CDR2 YYNGEE. This CDR3 region has 18 residues. Trimming removed 0 bases from V and 0 bases from J; junction bases left unmatched: 6. The CDR3 sequence: CASSVVPAGGGSYNEQFF. The CDR3 DNA reads TGTGCCAGCAGCGTAGTTCCAGCGGGAGGGGGCTCCTACAATGAGCAGTTCTTC. Using reference TRBV9 and TRBJ2-1 for the parts outside the CDR3, the full variable domain is DSGVTQTPKHLITATGQRVTLRCSPRSGDLSVYWYQQSLDQGLQFLIQYYNGEERAKGNILERFSAQQFPDLHSELNLSSLELGDSALYFCASSVVPAGGGSYNEQFFGPGTRLTVL.

This rearrangement joins TRBV24-1 to TRBJ1-5; no reliable D call. This CDR3 has 14 residues. Per the germline V gene, CDR1 is KGHDR and CDR2 is SFDVKD. The V gene lost 9 bases and the J gene lost 5 bases, with 16 bases spanning the gap. The CDR3, as DNA: TGTGCCACCTCCCGGGAGGGATGGGATCAGCCCCAGCATTTT. Its translation: CATSREGWDQPQHF.

The chain uses TRBV7-3 and TRBJ2-2; 9 bases line up with TRBD1. J gave up 5 bases and V 2 bases, and 6 bases lay outside the gene matches. The CDR3 contains 16 residues. Germline values: CDR1 SGHTA, CDR2 FQGTGA. As DNA, the CDR3 is TGTGCCAGCAGCTTACTACAGGGGGCGAGAACCGGGGAGCTGTTTTTT. It specifies CASSLLQGARTGELFF.

DNA for the CDR3: TGTGCCAGCTCACTAACTAGTTTCGAGACCCAGTACTTC. Residues: CASSLTSFETQYF. This sequence joins TRBV18 and TRBJ2-5, with a weak D call TRBD2 (5 bases). This CDR3 region has 13 residues. Germline V CDR1 and CDR2: KGHSH, LQKENI. V was trimmed by 4 bases and J by 5 bases, leaving 11 bases between them.

This clone has only one observation. The chain uses TRBV9 and TRBJ2-1; 13 bases match TRBD2. V lost 3 bases and J lost 7; bases outside the gene matches: 16. Germline V gives CDR1 SGDLS, CDR2 YYNGEE. The CDR3 spans 19 residues. DNA of the CDR3: TGTGCCAGCAGCGGGGCCGGGACTAGCGGGATTGCGAGATGGAATGAGCAGTTCTTC. This codes for CASSGAGTSGIARWNEQFF.

V and J are TRBV20-1 and TRBJ2-1; the D gene is possibly TRBD2 (6 bases). V was clipped by 6 bases and J by 6 bases, with 9 bases between them. This CDR3 is built from 11 residues. Germline lookup yields CDR1 DFQATT and CDR2 SNEGSKA (reference sequence). The chain's CDR3 is CSAEGANEQFF. In DNA form, the CDR3 reads TGCAGTGCGGAGGGAGCCAATGAGCAGTTCTTC.